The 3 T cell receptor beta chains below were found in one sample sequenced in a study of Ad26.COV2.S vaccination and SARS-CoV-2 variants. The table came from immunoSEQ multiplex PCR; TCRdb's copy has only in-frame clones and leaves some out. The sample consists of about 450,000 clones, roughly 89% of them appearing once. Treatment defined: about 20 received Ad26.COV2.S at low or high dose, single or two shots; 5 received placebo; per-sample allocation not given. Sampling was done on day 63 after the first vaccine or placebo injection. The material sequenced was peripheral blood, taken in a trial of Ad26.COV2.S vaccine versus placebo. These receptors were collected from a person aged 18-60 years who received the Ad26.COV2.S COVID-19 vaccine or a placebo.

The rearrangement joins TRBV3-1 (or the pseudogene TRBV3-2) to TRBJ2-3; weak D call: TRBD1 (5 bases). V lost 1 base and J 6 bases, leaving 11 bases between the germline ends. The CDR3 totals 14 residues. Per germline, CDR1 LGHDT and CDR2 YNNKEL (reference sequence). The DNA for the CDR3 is TGTGCCAGCAGCCAAGGTTGGACATTGGATACGCAGTATTTT. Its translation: CASSQGWTLDTQYF.

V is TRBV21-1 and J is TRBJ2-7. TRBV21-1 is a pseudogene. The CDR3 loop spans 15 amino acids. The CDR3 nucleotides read TGTGCCAGCAGCAATCCCCCCAGAGAAGGATGCGAGCAGTACTTC. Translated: CASSNPPREGCEQYF.

This CDR3 is CASSGGLPAGYTF. The CDR3 DNA reads TGTGCCAGCAGCGGAGGGCTCCCGGCTGGCTACACCTTC. The V call is TRBV9, the J call TRBJ1-2, with unresolved D. V was clipped by 3 bases and J by 7 bases, with 13 bases between them. The germline gives CDR1 SGDLS, CDR2 YYNGEE. CDR3 length: 13 amino acids.